This passage covers 12 T cell receptor beta chains from one sample sequenced in a study of OX40 agonist ivuxolimab in advanced cancers. Sequencing was performed with immunoSEQ multiplex PCR; in TCRdb, only in-frame clones are kept and a portion is missing. The data contain 60,000 or so clones, around 82% of them singletons. The sample was CD4+ or CD8+ T cells sorted from blood, taken in a trial of the OX40 agonist ivuxolimab. The source of these receptors is an adult with an advanced solid tumor such as melanoma, head and neck, liver or kidney cancer.

The V call is TRBV28, the J call TRBJ2-2; 7 nucleotides agree with TRBD1. CDR3 length: 15 residues. V dropped 5 bases and J dropped 4; count of bases not matched to a gene: 7. Germline CDR1 and CDR2: MDHEN and SYDVKM. CDR3 sequence (DNA): TGTGCCAGCAGTCCCAGGGGGACGGGCACCGGGGAGCTGTTTTTT. This codes for CASSPRGTGTGELFF.

This clone turned up a few times. The chain employs TRBV6-1 and TRBJ1-5; D is possibly TRBD1 (5 bases). The CDR3 loop spans 13 amino acids. The germline gives CDR1 MNHNS, CDR2 SASEGT. V lost 4 bases and J lost 6, with 10 bases in between. This CDR3 is CASSGGAGQPQHF. DNA for the CDR3: TGTGCCAGCAGTGGGGGCGCAGGTCAGCCCCAGCATTTT.

The rearrangement links TRBV11-2 to TRBJ1-2; a weak D match, TRBD1 (6 bases). The CDR3 is 15 amino acids. V was shortened by 3 bases and J by 4 bases, with 15 bases between the two germline ends. Germline V gives CDR1 SGHAT, CDR2 FQNNGV. In DNA form, the CDR3 reads TGTGCCAGCAGCTTGAGTTCAGGGGCAAGCTATGGCTACACCTTC. Translated: CASSLSSGASYGYTF.

This clone was detected only once. This rearrangement joins TRBV7-2 to TRBJ2-5, with D perhaps given as TRBD1 or TRBD2 (5 bases each). This CDR3 is 15 amino acids long. Trimming took 1 base from V and 2 from J, leaving 11 bases between them. Germline V gene data show CDR1 as SGHTA and CDR2 as FQGNSA. CDR3: CASSLEGPGQETQYF. The DNA for the CDR3 is TGTGCCAGCAGCTTAGAGGGGCCGGGACAAGAGACCCAGTACTTC. Drawing the rest from reference TRBV7-2 and TRBJ2-5, the complete variable domain is GAGVSQSPSNKVTEKGKDVELRCDPISGHTALYWYRQSLGQGLEFLIYFQGNSAPDKSGLPSDRFSAERTGGSVSTLTIQRTQQEDSAVYLCASSLEGPGQETQYFGPGTRLLVL.

This clone appeared a few times. The rearrangement uses TRBV5-4 and TRBJ2-2; TRBD2 is a possible D gene (5 bases). V lost 0 bases and J lost 5, with 11 bases in between. The CDR3 is 15 residues long. Germline-derived CDR1 and CDR2 are SGHNT and YYREEE (reference sequence). The CDR3 coding sequence is TGTGCCAGCAGCTTGGACGGACTTACGACCGGGGAGCTGTTTTTT. As protein: CASSLDGLTTGELFF.

Details on this clone: One end of the junction varies from germline; a read error may be responsible. The chain recombines TRBV7-2 with TRBJ2-3; TRBD1 matches at 7 bases. This CDR3 has 17 amino acids. The germline gives CDR1 SGHTA, CDR2 FQGNSA. CDR3 in DNA: TGTGCCAGCAGCTTAGTTCGAGGGGGCCTGGGAACAGATAGGCAGTATTTT. It translates to CASSLVRGGLGTDRQYF.

The chain uses TRBV11-2 and TRBJ2-5; possibly TRBD1 for D (5 bases). This CDR3 has 14 residues. Trimming removed 2 bases from V and 2 bases from J, with 9 bases in between. Germline assignment: CDR1 SGHAT and CDR2 FQNNGV. CDR3 in DNA: TGTGCCAGCAGCTTACAGGCAGGGCAAGAGACCCAGTACTTC. This codes for CASSLQAGQETQYF.

The chain joins TRBV7-2 to TRBJ2-5; unclear D gene. The CDR3 totals 13 residues. The germline V gene has CDR1 SGHTA and CDR2 FQGNSA. V shed 4 bases and J shed 1 base, with 7 bases lying between them. The CDR3 is CASSSYVQETQYF. CDR3 nucleotides: TGTGCCAGCAGCTCCTACGTCCAAGAGACCCAGTACTTC.

This clone is medium-sized (0.01 to 0.1%) within its sample. This chain connects TRBV7-2 to TRBJ1-5; the D gene is possibly TRBD1 (6 bases). Trimming removed 4 bases at V and 7 bases at J, with 14 bases between. Germline CDR1 SGHTA, CDR2 FQGNSA. The CDR3 runs 14 residues. DNA of the CDR3: TGTGCCAGCAGCTACGCAGGGGTCGCGCAGCCCCAGCATTTT. It encodes CASSYAGVAQPQHF. The full variable domain, its missing parts supplied by reference TRBV7-2 and TRBJ1-5, is GAGVSQSPSNKVTEKGKDVELRCDPISGHTALYWYRQSLGQGLEFLIYFQGNSAPDKSGLPSDRFSAERTGGSVSTLTIQRTQQEDSAVYLCASSYAGVAQPQHFGDGTRLSIL.

In nucleotides, the CDR3 is TGTGCCAGCAGCCCCCGGGTGGGGCGGGACACTGAAGCTTTCTTT. Residues: CASSPRVGRDTEAFF. The V call is TRBV7-3, the J call TRBJ1-1, with D possibly TRBD1 on 5 matching bases. CDR3 length: 15 amino acids. V lost 5 bases to trimming and J lost 3 bases, with 16 bases between them. Germline CDR1 SGHTA, CDR2 FQGTGA.

This chain joins TRBV7-3 and TRBJ2-5; D gene ambiguous. V lost 2 bases, J lost 7 bases, and 11 bases lay in between. The germline CDR1 and CDR2 sequences are SGHTA and FQGTGA. There are 13 residues in the CDR3. The CDR3 loop reads CASSLRGLGTQYF. The CDR3 nucleotides read TGTGCCAGCAGCTTACGAGGTTTGGGGACCCAGTACTTC.

J is TRBJ1-1 and V is TRBV29-1; unclear D gene. CDR1 and CDR2 from the germline V gene are SQVTM and ANQGSEA. V lost 3 bases and J 5 bases, leaving 10 bases between the germline ends. The CDR3 totals 12 residues. The chain's CDR3 is CSVDEARTEAFF. CDR3 in DNA: TGCAGCGTTGATGAGGCAAGGACTGAAGCTTTCTTT.